These 20 T cell receptor beta chains came from one sample sequenced in a study of beta chain features in type 1 diabetes. Sequencing targeted expressed TCRB transcripts, as all isolated RNA had been reverse transcribed. Clones were sequenced by immunoSEQ multiplex PCR, and TCRdb holds only the in-frame ones, with some missing. The table includes about 360,000 clones, around 12% detected once. The sequencing input was naive CD4+ T cells from blood. All receptors come from a man younger than 35 in good health.

To note about this clone: This specimen includes other DNA sequences encoding the same CDR3. The V call is TRBV30, the J call TRBJ1-2, with a weak D call TRBD1 (6 bases). The V end lost 0 bases, the J end lost 4 bases, and 6 bases lay between the germline ends. Germline V CDR1 and CDR2: GTSNPN, SVGIG (reference sequence). This CDR3 comprises 12 residues. The CDR3 spells CAWSVGGYGYTF. In DNA, the CDR3 is TGTGCCTGGAGTGTAGGGGGCTATGGCTACACCTTC.

V and J are TRBV30 and TRBJ2-2, with 8 bases that match TRBD1. Per germline, CDR1 GTSNPN and CDR2 SVGIG (reference sequence). The CDR3 runs 14 residues. The trim removed 5 bases at V and 0 bases at J, leaving 2 bases unmatched. CDR3 in amino acids: CAWGGQANTGELFF. DNA for the CDR3: TGTGCCTGGGGGGGACAGGCGAACACCGGGGAGCTGTTTTTT.

The CDR3 DNA reads TGTGCCAGCAGCCTGACTAGCGGGAGACGGGCAGATACGCAGTATTTT. Residues: CASSLTSGRRADTQYF. The V and J genes are TRBV7-8 and TRBJ2-3; 12 nucleotides match TRBD2. Germline V gives CDR1 SGHVS, CDR2 FQNEAQ. This CDR3 spans 16 amino acids. Trimming at V came to 5 bases and at J to 4 bases, leaving 7 bases not matched to a gene.

A few counts support this clone. J is TRBJ1-2 and V is TRBV7-7, with TRBD1 matching 10 bases. Losses at the gene ends were 5 bases for V and 3 bases for J; bases not matched to a gene: 9. This CDR3 contains 16 residues. Germline CDR1 and CDR2: SSHAT and FNYEAQ (reference sequence). The CDR3 loop reads CASSTSTGGNDYGYTF. The CDR3 region has the DNA TGTGCCAGCAGCACATCGACAGGGGGCAACGACTATGGCTACACCTTC.

A few counts support this clone. The chain joins TRBV2 to TRBJ2-5; possible D gene TRBD2, 5 bases. The V gene lost 10 bases and the J gene lost 3 bases, with 9 bases spanning the gap. CDR1 is SNHLY, CDR2 FYNNEI, per germline. CDR3 length: 11 residues. The CDR3 DNA sequence: TGTGCCACAAGGACTGAAGAGACCCAGTACTTC. Translating it yields CATRTEETQYF.

This clone showed up just a few times. The chain joins TRBV9 to TRBJ1-4; 10 nucleotides agree with TRBD1. J gave up 5 bases and V 3 bases, and 1 base lay outside the gene matches. Looked up from germline, CDR1 is SGDLS and CDR2 is YYNGEE. This CDR3 contains 14 residues. CDR3 nucleotide sequence: TGTGCCAGCAGCGCGGGACAGGGGAATGAAAAACTGTTTTTT. Translation: CASSAGQGNEKLFF.

This clone was observed a few times. The chain combines TRBV2 with TRBJ1-5; D not resolved. Per the germline V gene, CDR1 is SNHLY and CDR2 is FYNNEI. The CDR3 extends over 14 amino acids. The V gene lost 3 bases and the J gene lost 2 bases, with 8 bases spanning the gap. CDR3 DNA sequence: TGTGCCAGCAGTGAGGGCCGCGGCAATCAGCCCCAGCATTTT. It codes for CASSEGRGNQPQHF. Full variable domain (rest looked up from reference TRBV2 and TRBJ1-5): EPEVTQTPSHQVTQMGQEVILRCVPISNHLYFYWYRQILGQKVEFLVSFYNNEISEKSEIFDDQFSVERPDGSNFTLKIRSTKLEDSAMYFCASSEGRGNQPQHFGDGTRLSIL.

In this sample, this clone turned up a few times. This sequence joins TRBV2 and TRBJ2-6; TRBD1 matches at 8 bases. Trimming cost V 2 bases and J 1 base; bases outside gene matches: 1. The germline V gene has CDR1 SNHLY and CDR2 FYNNEI. CDR3 length equals 16 residues. CDR3 nucleotide sequence: TGTGCCAGCAGTGAACAGGGGGCGTCTGGGGCCAACGTCCTGACTTTC. Encoded protein: CASSEQGASGANVLTF.

The V and J genes are TRBV28 and TRBJ2-1; 7 bases match TRBD1. CDR1 MDHEN and CDR2 SYDVKM come from the germline V gene. The CDR3 has 16 residues. Losses at the gene ends were 6 bases for V and 0 bases for J; bases not matched to a gene: 8. CDR3 coding DNA: TGTGCCAGCAGACAGGGGTCCCTGAGCTCCTACAATGAGCAGTTCTTC. As protein: CASRQGSLSSYNEQFF.

This clone occurred a few times. The chain employs TRBV27 and TRBJ1-2, with TRBD1 matching 7 bases. Germline CDR1 reads MNHEY; CDR2 reads SMNVEV (reference sequence). The CDR3 spans 14 residues. V gave up 6 bases and J gave up 3 bases; unmatched junction bases: 7. The CDR3 DNA reads as TGTGCCAGCAGGGACACAGGGGCGCACTATGGCTACACCTTC. Amino acid sequence: CASRDTGAHYGYTF.

A remark on this clone: Other nucleotide sequences from this sample produce the same CDR3. V is TRBV30 and J is TRBJ1-5, with D possibly TRBD1 on 5 matching bases. CDR3 size: 13 residues. Germline CDR1 and CDR2: GTSNPN and SVGIG (reference sequence). V lost 0 bases to trimming and J lost 4 bases, with 7 bases between them. The CDR3 is CAWSVGGNQPQHF. CDR3 coding DNA: TGTGCCTGGAGTGTGGGGGGGAATCAGCCCCAGCATTTT.

There are a few counts of this clone. V usage is TRBV7-3 and J usage is TRBJ1-1; perhaps TRBD1 as D (6 bases). CDR3 size: 14 residues. CDR1 is SGHTA and CDR2 is FQGTGA in the germline V gene. Trimming left V 5 bases short and J 5 bases short, with 15 bases between. CDR3 sequence reads: CASSTGTKGTEAFF. Here the CDR3 DNA reads TGTGCCAGCAGCACCGGGACAAAGGGGACTGAAGCTTTCTTT.

The chain recombines TRBV28 with TRBJ1-1, with TRBD1 identical over 10 bases. Germline values: CDR1 MDHEN, CDR2 SYDVKM. This CDR3 region has 17 residues. V lost 5 bases, J lost 4 bases, and 13 bases stayed unmatched. DNA of the CDR3: TGTGCCAGCAGTCGGGACAGGGGCAGGGGGTTGGCCACTGAAGCTTTCTTT. This gives the protein CASSRDRGRGLATEAFF.

V usage is TRBV4-2 and J usage is TRBJ1-1; D not resolved. Germline V lookup: CDR1 LGHNA, CDR2 YNFKEQ. V was cut by 8 bases and J by 1 base, with 14 bases left in between. This CDR3 region has 14 residues. Here the CDR3 DNA reads TGTGCCAGCCGGCCCCTCGGGAGGAACACTGAAGCTTTCTTT. Translation gives CASRPLGRNTEAFF.

In this sample, this clone turned up a few times. The chain combines TRBV10-3 with TRBJ2-7; 7 bases line up with TRBD1. The CDR3 spans 15 residues. Losses at the gene ends were 4 bases for V and 3 bases for J; bases not matched to a gene: 9. In germline, CDR1 is ENHRY, CDR2 SYGVKD. The CDR3 DNA reads as TGTGCCATCAGTGGAGGAGACAGGGTCGGCTACGAGCAGTACTTC. It is translated as CAISGGDRVGYEQYF.

The V gene is TRBV5-1, the J gene TRBJ2-6; D is perhaps TRBD1 (5 bases). V gave up 3 bases and J gave up 4 bases, with 11 bases separating them. Looked up from germline, CDR1 is SGHRS and CDR2 is YFSETQ. There are 15 residues in the CDR3. The DNA of the CDR3 is TGCGCCAGCAGCTATCAGTCAGGGGGGGCCAACGTCCTGACTTTC. Translating it yields CASSYQSGGANVLTF.

This clone was observed a few times. Other DNA sequences in the sample encode the same CDR3. The chain couples TRBV28 to TRBJ1-1; weak D call: TRBD1 (5 bases). With 3 bases removed from V and 1 base from J, the gap between germline ends came to 6 bases. CDR1 is MDHEN and CDR2 is SYDVKM in the germline V gene. This CDR3 has 13 residues. CDR3 sequence: CASSLTANTEAFF. The DNA of the CDR3 is TGTGCCAGCAGTTTGACAGCGAACACTGAAGCTTTCTTT.

This chain links TRBV29-1 with TRBJ1-1, with D possibly TRBD1 on 5 matching bases. The germline V gene encodes CDR1 SQVTM and CDR2 ANQGSEA. V was trimmed by 1 base and J by 0 bases, leaving 6 bases between them. The CDR3 runs to 13 residues. CDR3 sequence (DNA): TGCAGCGTTGAAGGGGGCATGAACACTGAAGCTTTCTTT. This codes for CSVEGGMNTEAFF. The entire variable domain, with the rest obtained from reference TRBV29-1 and TRBJ1-1, is as follows: SAVISQKPSRDICQRGTSLTIQCQVDSQVTMMFWYRQQPGQSLTLIATANQGSEATYESGFVIDKFPISRPNLTFSTLTVSNMSPEDSSIYLCSVEGGMNTEAFFGQGTRLTVV.

This rearrangement joins TRBV18 to TRBJ1-1; the D is unclear. The length of the CDR3 is 14 residues. Germline-derived CDR1 and CDR2 are KGHSH and LQKENI. The V and J ends lost 3 bases and 0 bases respectively, with 8 bases between them. The CDR3 region has the DNA TGTGCCAGCTCACCTCTGGCCATGAACACTGAAGCTTTCTTT. Protein product: CASSPLAMNTEAFF.

A few counts support this clone. The V and J genes are TRBV19 and TRBJ2-2, with 7 bases matching TRBD1. CDR1 and CDR2 from the germline V gene are LNHDA and SQIVND (reference sequence). CDR3 length: 15 residues. Losses at the gene ends were 7 bases for V and 0 bases for J; bases not matched to a gene: 5. The CDR3 loop reads CASTPGQPNTGELFF. The CDR3 nucleotides read TGTGCCAGTACACCGGGACAGCCGAACACCGGGGAGCTGTTTTTT.